This T cell receptor (beta chain) was profiled in a study of blood T cell repertoires in COVID-19. The wider study: The United States, Italy and Spain were the sources of the acute and convalescent COVID-19 samples. T cells, B-cell-depleted T cells, or PBMCs supplied cDNA or gDNA.

This clone was observed once. The ends were cut back, 0 bases at V and 0 bases at J, with 9 bases in the middle. Germline loops: CDR1 MGHRA, CDR2 YSYEKL. This CDR3 spans 17 amino acids. Methods used by the authors: Scientists estimated how many nucleated cells there were by amplifying reference gene primers. Profiling relied on immunoSEQ multiplex PCR, and the TCRdb table lists in-frame clones only, not all of them. Clone size and V and J calls were adopted from that table, with D and trimming inferred from the DNA. The profile shows about 120,000 clones, over 75% of them singletons. The TCR originated in a man at least 80 years old with acute or convalescent COVID-19. The rearrangement joins TRBV4-1 to TRBJ1-6; D is ambiguous. The sample was peripheral blood. CDR3 coding DNA: TGCGCCAGCAGCCAAGACCCCGGGAGCTCCTATAATTCACCCCTCCACTTT. Translated, it gives CASSQDPGSSYNSPLHF.